A selection of T cell receptor beta chains follows, all from one sample in a study of blood T cell repertoires in COVID-19. Produced via immunoSEQ multiplex PCR; TCRdb's table is partial and in-frame only. Among a few hundred thousand clones listed, 86% were seen once. Sequencing was carried out using PBMCs or T cells enriched from blood (not recorded which). The receptors shown here come from a woman in her forties or fifties in a cohort exposed to, infected with or recovered from COVID-19 (not recorded which). Each CDR3 is given with its conserved first and last residue. The order of the fields is D gene, V gene, J gene, clone size, CDR3 protein, CDR3 DNA. A D gene is named only where the DNA matches it firmly. A row's size may be missing; if present it is once, few, many or a size class.

>TRBD1|TRBV29-1|TRBJ2-7|NA
CSVEGDPGGEQYF
TGCAGCGTTGAAGGGGACCCAGGGGGCGAGCAGTACTTC
>TRBD1|TRBV5-6|TRBJ1-1|few
CASSLGGLRTEAFF
TGTGCCAGCAGCTTAGGGGGCCTGAGGACTGAAGCTTTCTTT
>TRBD1|TRBV5-1|TRBJ2-2|many
CASSLTLRTGPTGELFF
TGCGCCAGCAGCTTGACCCTTAGGACAGGCCCCACCGGGGAGCTGTTTTTT
>NA|TRBV6-2/TRBV6-3|TRBJ1-6|NA
CASSSGRGSPLHF
TGTGCCAGCAGTTCGGGCAGGGGTTCACCCCTCCACTTT
>TRBD1|TRBV4-2|TRBJ2-2|NA
CASSQNRGQGTGELFF
TGTGCCAGCAGCCAAAACAGGGGGCAAGGCACCGGGGAGCTGTTTTTT
>NA|TRBV7-2|TRBJ1-4|once
CASSLGGGYGEKLFF
TGTGCCAGCAGCTTAGGGGGGGGCTACGGCGAAAAACTGTTTTTT
>TRBD1|TRBV5-4|TRBJ2-1|NA
CASSFNRGSSSSYNEQFF
TGTGCCAGCAGCTTCAACAGGGGGTCCTCGAGCTCCTACAATGAGCAGTTCTTC
>TRBD1|TRBV18|TRBJ2-1|NA
CASSPPRAGGNNEQFF
TGTGCCAGCTCACCACCGAGGGCAGGGGGAAACAATGAGCAGTTCTTC
>TRBD2|TRBV5-1|TRBJ2-5|once
CASSFRLAENQETQYF
TGCGCCAGCAGCTTTAGACTAGCGGAGAACCAAGAGACCCAGTACTTC
>NA|TRBV7-9|TRBJ2-7|once
CASSLGDTGPYEQYF
TGTGCCAGCAGCTTAGGGGACACTGGCCCCTACGAGCAGTACTTC
>TRBD2|TRBV5-1|TRBJ2-6|NA
CASSFTPRGGLSGANVLTF
TGCGCCAGCAGCTTTACCCCACGGGGGGGCCTCTCTGGGGCCAACGTCCTGACTTTC
>TRBD2|TRBV7-9|TRBJ2-1|NA
CASTRGGDLEQFF
TGTGCCAGCACCCGGGGAGGGGATCTCGAGCAGTTCTTC
>NA|TRBV4-2|TRBJ1-6|few
CASSQEKMVASALHF
TGTGCCAGCAGCCAAGAAAAGATGGTAGCCTCAGCCCTCCACTTT
>NA|TRBV28|TRBJ2-7|few
CATQGGAAWEQYF
TGTGCCACCCAGGGCGGGGCCGCCTGGGAGCAGTACTTC
>TRBD1|TRBV10-1|TRBJ1-1|NA
CAKTLRGQGAVNTEAFF
TGCGCCAAAACCCTGAGGGGACAGGGGGCTGTGAACACTGAAGCTTTCTTT
>NA|TRBV4-3|TRBJ1-3|NA
CASSQDVAGNTIYF
TGCGCCAGCAGCCAAGACGTTGCGGGAAACACCATATATTTT
>TRBD1|TRBV25-1|TRBJ1-2|NA
CASRNSLGQGGPYGYTF
TGTGCCAGCAGGAATTCGCTGGGACAGGGGGGTCCCTATGGCTACACCTTC
>TRBD1|TRBV28|TRBJ1-5|once
CASSLLTGANQPQHF
TGTGCCAGCAGTTTACTGACAGGGGCAAATCAGCCCCAGCATTTT
>NA|TRBV4-1|TRBJ1-3|NA
CASSQDGTFGNTIYF
TGCGCCAGCAGCCAAGATGGGACATTTGGAAACACCATATATTTT
>NA|TRBV7-8|TRBJ1-2|NA
CASSPGEGGGGYTF
TGTGCCAGCAGTCCTGGGGAGGGGGGTGGTGGCTACACCTTC
>TRBD2|TRBV30|TRBJ2-5|NA
CAWAPLRGGAGETQYF
TGTGCCTGGGCCCCTCTCCGCGGGGGGGCAGGGGAGACCCAGTACTTC
>TRBD2|TRBV19|TRBJ2-5|NA
CASSILRGLAGAEETQYF
TGTGCCAGTAGTATTCTCCGCGGACTAGCGGGTGCTGAAGAGACCCAGTACTTC
>TRBD1|TRBV29-1|TRBJ1-2|once
CSVPKLPATGAYGYTF
TGCAGCGTTCCGAAACTGCCTGCGACAGGGGCCTATGGCTACACCTTC
>TRBD2|TRBV5-6|TRBJ2-3|NA
CASSWRTSGGYSTDTQYF
TGTGCCAGCAGCTGGAGGACTAGCGGGGGGTATAGCACAGATACGCAGTATTTT
>NA|TRBV7-2|TRBJ1-3|once
CASRGTGSSGNTIYF
TGTGCCAGCAGAGGCACCGGGAGCTCTGGAAACACCATATATTTT
>NA|TRBV10-3|TRBJ1-1|NA
CAISGQGREAFF
TGTGCCATCAGTGGGCAGGGCAGAGAAGCTTTCTTT
>NA|TRBV3-1/TRBV3-2|TRBJ2-7|few
CASSWDIGREQYF
TGTGCCAGCAGCTGGGACATCGGGCGCGAGCAGTACTTC
>NA|TRBV30|TRBJ1-3|NA
CAWSVIVIPGNTIYF
TGTGCCTGGAGTGTAATAGTAATTCCTGGAAACACCATATATTTT
>TRBD1|TRBV6-7|TRBJ1-2|few
CASSYGTGDYFGYTF
TGTGCCAGCAGTTATGGGACAGGGGACTATTTTGGCTACACCTTC
>NA|TRBV13|TRBJ1-5|NA
CASMKGGVSNQPQHF
TGTGCCAGCATGAAAGGGGGGGTTAGCAATCAGCCCCAGCATTTT
>NA|TRBV20-1|TRBJ1-3|NA
CSASQDSGNTIYF
TGCAGTGCTAGTCAGGATTCTGGAAACACCATATATTTT
>NA|TRBV5-6|TRBJ1-3|NA
CASSWRQPSGNTIYF
TGTGCCAGCAGCTGGCGACAACCCTCTGGAAACACCATATATTTT
>NA|TRBV19|TRBJ1-1|NA
CASSQGMNTEAFF
TGTGCCAGTAGTCAGGGAATGAACACTGAAGCTTTCTTT
>TRBD2|TRBV4-1|TRBJ2-2|NA
CASSQRWAGVITGELFF
TGCGCCAGCAGCCAAAGGTGGGCGGGGGTCATCACCGGGGAGCTGTTTTTT
>TRBD2|TRBV6-6|TRBJ2-5|NA
CASRLAGVGETQYF
TGTGCCAGCAGGCTAGCGGGGGTAGGGGAGACCCAGTACTTC
>NA|TRBV3-1/TRBV3-2|TRBJ1-2|NA
CASSQADWRGYTF
TGTGCCAGCAGCCAAGCGGACTGGAGGGGCTACACCTTC
>NA|TRBV27|TRBJ2-7|NA
CASSFVSSSYEQYF
TGTGCCAGCAGTTTCGTTAGTTCGAGCTACGAGCAGTACTTC
>NA|TRBV18|TRBJ1-2|NA
CASSPADRRDGYTF
TGTGCCAGCTCACCAGCGGACAGAAGAGATGGCTACACCTTC
>TRBD1|TRBV27|TRBJ2-7|NA
CASSFGQGGYEQYF
TGTGCCAGCAGTTTCGGACAGGGTGGGTACGAGCAGTACTTC
>NA|TRBV5-1|TRBJ1-2|NA
CASSFGGGENGYTF
TGCGCCAGCAGCTTTGGCGGGGGCGAAAATGGCTACACCTTC
>NA|TRBV4-3|TRBJ2-3|NA
CASSQVGGGYSTDTQYF
TGCGCCAGCAGCCAAGTGGGCGGGGGCTATTCCACAGATACGCAGTATTTT
>NA|TRBV2|TRBJ2-7|NA
CATLGALDEQYF
TGTGCCACCCTGGGGGCTTTGGACGAGCAGTACTTC
>NA|TRBV5-4|TRBJ1-4|NA
CASSSPTRGTNEKLFF
TGTGCCAGCAGCTCCCCGACGCGGGGAACTAATGAAAAACTGTTTTTT
>NA|TRBV28|TRBJ1-5|NA
CASSPRGGGNQPQHF
TGTGCCAGCAGCCCCCGGGGGGGTGGCAATCAGCCCCAGCATTTT
>TRBD2|TRBV4-2|TRBJ2-1|NA
CASSPPGLAGGDEQFF
TGTGCCAGCAGCCCACCGGGACTAGCGGGGGGAGATGAGCAGTTCTTC
>TRBD1|TRBV11-2|TRBJ1-1|NA
CASSLRTGGLITEAFF
TGTGCCAGCAGCCTGAGGACAGGGGGTTTGATCACTGAAGCTTTCTTT
>NA|TRBV7-2|TRBJ1-1|NA
CASRGVRNTEAFF
TGTGCCAGCCGGGGGGTGAGGAACACTGAAGCTTTCTTT
>NA|TRBV29-1|TRBJ1-2|NA
CSVELRYGYTF
TGCAGCGTTGAGTTACGGTATGGCTACACCTTC
>NA|TRBV6-5|TRBJ1-2|NA
CASRQQGYGYTF
TGTGCCAGCAGACAACAGGGCTATGGCTACACCTTC